Shown below are 18 T cell receptor beta chains from a single sample sequenced in a study of Ad26.COV2.S vaccination and SARS-CoV-2 variants. Treatment defined: about 20 received Ad26.COV2.S at low or high dose, single or two shots; about 5 received placebo; per-sample allocation not given. Samples came from day 63 after the first vaccine or placebo injection. Method: immunoSEQ multiplex PCR; TCRdb's copy keeps in-frame clones and lacks some. This sample has around 420,000 clones, with around nine tenths found just once. The input for sequencing was peripheral blood, taken in a trial of Ad26.COV2.S vaccine versus placebo. These receptors originate from a person between 18 and 65 years old who received the Ad26.COV2.S COVID-19 vaccine or a placebo.

This sequence joins TRBV7-2 and TRBJ2-3; D not resolved. This CDR3 contains 16 residues. The ends were cut back, 4 bases at V and 3 bases at J, with 17 bases in the middle. Germline assignment: CDR1 SGHTA and CDR2 FQGNSA. CDR3: CASSSQPTPITDTQYF. The CDR3 region has the DNA TGTGCCAGCAGCTCCCAGCCGACCCCCATAACAGATACGCAGTATTTT.

This clone has just a few counts. The CDR3 here is CASSPPPSMNTEAFF. Written as DNA, the CDR3 is TGTGCCAGCAGCCCGCCGCCGTCGATGAACACTGAAGCTTTCTTT. The chain is built from TRBV5-4 and TRBJ1-1, with D unclear. Germline V gene lookup returns CDR1 SGHNT and CDR2 YYREEE (reference sequence). Trimming shortened V by 4 bases and J by 0 bases, and 13 bases separated the two germline ends. The CDR3 contains 15 residues.

This clone has a single count. The gene calls are TRBV30 and TRBJ2-3; 8 bases map to TRBD2. V lost 5 bases, J lost 4 bases, and 11 bases stayed unmatched. Per germline, CDR1 GTSNPN and CDR2 SVGIG (reference sequence). This CDR3 contains 15 residues. CDR3: CAWGIHRGGPDTQYF. CDR3 sequence (DNA): TGTGCCTGGGGAATTCACCGGGGGGGCCCAGATACGCAGTATTTT.

The gene calls are TRBV7-9 and TRBJ2-1, with 10 bases identical to TRBD2. The V and J ends lost 2 bases and 2 bases, in that order; junction bases with no gene match: 9. The CDR3 extends over 18 amino acids. The germline CDR1 and CDR2 sequences are SEHNR and FQNEAQ (reference sequence). CDR3 residues: CASSLRSTLAGAYNEQFF. The CDR3 DNA sequence: TGTGCCAGCAGCTTACGTTCGACTCTAGCGGGGGCCTACAATGAGCAGTTCTTC.

In DNA form, the CDR3 reads TGCGCCAGCAGCCAAGATTACGGAATCTCTAACTATGGCTACACCTTC. Its translation is CASSQDYGISNYGYTF. The V call is TRBV4-3, the J call TRBJ1-2; no clear D gene. The CDR3 is made up of 16 amino acids. Trimming removed 0 bases from V and 0 bases from J, with 11 bases in between. The germline CDR1 and CDR2 sequences are LGHNA and YSLEER.

This clone was counted between two and nine times. The genes are TRBV7-8 and TRBJ1-1; 11 nucleotides line up with TRBD1. The CDR3 length is 15 residues. The V gene end was trimmed by 5 bases and the J gene end by 2 bases; junction bases not matched to a gene: 4. The germline V gene has CDR1 SGHVS and CDR2 FQNEAQ. The CDR3, as DNA: TGTGCCAGCAGCGCCGGGACAGGGGGTAACACTGAAGCTTTCTTT. Translating it yields CASSAGTGGNTEAFF.

The chain uses TRBV7-9 and TRBJ1-1, with a weak D call TRBD1 (5 bases). This CDR3 region has 12 residues. The germline gives CDR1 SEHNR, CDR2 FQNEAQ (reference sequence). Trimming took 5 bases from V and 2 from J, leaving 6 bases between them. The CDR3 is CASSGDNTEAFF. The CDR3 coding sequence is TGTGCCAGCAGCGGGGACAACACTGAAGCTTTCTTT.

The genes are TRBV4-2 and TRBJ1-6, with a possible D match to TRBD1 (6 bases). Trimming shortened V by 4 bases and J by 5 bases, and 18 bases separated the two germline ends. The CDR3 spans 17 residues. Germline-derived CDR1 and CDR2 are LGHNA and YNFKEQ. DNA for the CDR3: TGTGCCAGCAGCCGCAGGGGACGGACCATCAATAATTCACCCCTCCACTTT. Amino acid sequence: CASSRRGRTINNSPLHF.

The CDR3 DNA sequence: TGTGCCAGCGGTCCAGGCTCGAACACCGGGGAGCTGTTTTTT. It yields the protein CASGPGSNTGELFF. The rearrangement joins TRBV7-3 to TRBJ2-2; D is unclear. V was clipped by 8 bases and J by 0 bases, with 10 bases between them. Germline V gene data show CDR1 as SGHTA and CDR2 as FQGTGA. This CDR3 spans 14 amino acids.

This clone was recorded a few times. The chain recombines TRBV30 with TRBJ2-2, with D uncertain. This CDR3 region has 15 residues. The V end was cut by 0 bases, the J end by 1 base, with 9 bases between. Per germline, CDR1 GTSNPN and CDR2 SVGIG (reference sequence). In nucleotides, the CDR3 is TGTGCCTGGAGTGTCCCGGCGGAGAACACCGGGGAGCTGTTTTTT. It is translated as CAWSVPAENTGELFF.

The J gene is TRBJ1-2, the V gene TRBV28; possibly TRBD1 for D (5 bases). Trimming took 5 bases from V and 8 from J, leaving 12 bases between them. Per germline, CDR1 MDHEN and CDR2 SYDVKM. The CDR3 totals 12 residues. DNA for the CDR3: TGTGCCAGCAGTACCCCCAGGGACGGCTACACCTTC. This encodes CASSTPRDGYTF.

The V gene is TRBV6-5, the J gene TRBJ1-5, with D uncertain. V was cut by 8 bases and J by 2 bases, with 16 bases left in between. This CDR3 is built from 15 residues. Per germline, CDR1 MNHEY and CDR2 SVGAGI. For the CDR3, the DNA is TGTGCCAGCGCAGTTTGGCGCGGGGGCAATCAGCCCCAGCATTTT. It specifies CASAVWRGGNQPQHF.

V usage is TRBV11-1 and J usage is TRBJ1-1, with D possibly TRBD1 on 5 matching bases. CDR1 is SGHAT and CDR2 is FQDESV in the germline V gene (reference sequence). Trimming pared 3 bases from V and 3 bases from J, leaving 8 bases between. CDR3 length: 13 amino acids. CDR3 protein: CASSFGADTEAFF. The DNA of the CDR3 is TGTGCCAGCAGCTTTGGGGCGGACACTGAAGCTTTCTTT.

V usage is TRBV5-6 and J usage is TRBJ2-1; maybe TRBD2 (7 bases). The germline CDR1 and CDR2 sequences are SGHDT and YYEEEE. CDR3 length: 18 residues. V lost 4 bases and J 4 bases, leaving 24 bases between the germline ends. The CDR3 here is CASSPGNGGGGKYNEQFF. The CDR3 DNA sequence: TGTGCCAGCAGCCCGGGCAATGGGGGCGGGGGCAAATACAATGAGCAGTTCTTC.

The chain carries TRBV10-2 and TRBJ1-5, with D possibly TRBD1 on 5 matching bases. V was pared by 3 bases and J by 0 bases, with 6 bases between. CDR1 and CDR2 from the germline V gene are WSHSY and SAAADI. This CDR3 comprises 14 residues. CDR3 coding DNA: TGCGCCAGCAGTGATGGGGGTAGCAATCAGCCCCAGCATTTT. This sequence encodes CASSDGGSNQPQHF.

This chain uses TRBV10-3 with TRBJ2-2; possibly TRBD1 or TRBD2 for D (6 bases each). Germline-derived CDR1 and CDR2 are ENHRY and SYGVKD. This CDR3 is built from 16 residues. The V end lost 2 bases, the J end lost 4 bases, and 14 bases lay between the germline ends. The CDR3 DNA sequence: TGTGCCATCAGTGAGGGTAGGACAGCGGGCACCGGGGAGCTGTTTTTT. Amino acids: CAISEGRTAGTGELFF.

This clone was seen just once. The V and J genes are TRBV7-3 and TRBJ2-3; 7 bases line up with TRBD1. The CDR3 covers 14 residues. V was clipped by 5 bases and J by 4 bases; unmatched bases: 6. Per germline, CDR1 SGHTA and CDR2 FQGTGA. The CDR3 bases are TGTGCCAGCAGCCTCGGGACAGCCTCAGATACGCAGTATTTT. Its protein is CASSLGTASDTQYF.

The chain carries TRBV5-4 and TRBJ2-7; the match to TRBD1 covers 8 bases. Germline trimming cut 2 bases from V and 3 bases from J; bases unmatched to any gene: 1. CDR3 size: 13 residues. The V gene's germline CDR1 is SGHNT and CDR2 YYREEE (reference sequence). Here the CDR3 reads CASSLGTGYEQYF. The CDR3 region has the DNA TGTGCCAGCAGCTTAGGGACAGGCTACGAGCAGTACTTC.